The T cell receptor beta chain described here comes from a study of T cell responses to AZD1222 COVID-19 vaccine. Clones were read by immunoSEQ multiplex PCR, and TCRdb kept only the in-frame ones, dropping some. This repertoire shows around 160,000 clones, around 90% found once; its top ten account for more than 1.2%. Study observations and caveats: A reported finding is that nearly half of spike-specific TCRs target unmutated variant regions. After two AZD1222 doses, spike-specific TCR breadth and depth rose versus day 0.

The CDR3 sequence is 14 residues long. V dropped 0 bases and J dropped 7 bases, with 10 bases sitting between them. Germline assignment: CDR1 MNHNS and CDR2 SASEGT. About this clone itself: Its antigen is not known.

This chain uses TRBV6-1 with TRBJ2-1; D might be TRBD2 (7 bases). The sequence derives from an adult in good health. The material sequenced was peripheral blood, taken on day 0 of AZD1222 vaccination. CDR3 residues: CASSEAGRGNEQFF. The CDR3 DNA reads TGTGCCAGCAGTGAAGCGGGGAGGGGGAATGAGCAGTTCTTC.